What follows are 14 T cell receptor beta chains derived from one specimen sequenced in a study of cytomegalovirus exposure and HLA in healthy donors. A multiplex PCR was run with 60 Vbeta primers and 13 Jbeta primers. Assay: immunoSEQ multiplex PCR; the TCRdb copy retains only in-frame clones and omits some. Of about 160,000 clones listed, approximately 73% are singletons. The sequencing input was PBMCs. The receptors here all came from a man over 45 in good health and CMV-seronegative.

The rearrangement uses TRBV19 and TRBJ1-4, with TRBD1 as a possible D gene (5 bases). Germline V CDR1 and CDR2: LNHDA, SQIVND (reference sequence). V was shortened by 10 bases and J by 4 bases, with 13 bases between the two germline ends. This CDR3 contains 13 residues. The CDR3 DNA sequence: TGTGCCACTGCGACAGTTAATAATGAAAAACTGTTTTTT. It specifies CATATVNNEKLFF.

CDR3 DNA: TGTGCCAGCAGTTTATTAAGAGAGGCACCCCTCCACTTT. Protein: CASSLLREAPLHF. This rearrangement joins TRBV6-5 to TRBJ1-6; unclear D gene. V was clipped by 4 bases and J by 11 bases, with 12 bases between them. Looked up from germline, CDR1 is MNHEY and CDR2 is SVGAGI. CDR3 length: 13 residues.

DNA for the CDR3: TGTGCCAGCAGCTTAGGGCTAGGTCAGCCCCAGCATTTT. Residues: CASSLGLGQPQHF. This chain links TRBV7-2 with TRBJ1-5; D not certain. V lost 1 base and J 6 bases, leaving 7 bases between the germline ends. Germline V lookup: CDR1 SGHTA, CDR2 FQGNSA. This CDR3 is 13 amino acids long.

The chain links TRBV7-9 to TRBJ1-2, with TRBD1 matching 10 bases. J lost 4 bases, V lost 5 bases, and 10 bases had no gene match. From germline, CDR1 is SEHNR and CDR2 FQNEAQ (reference sequence). CDR3 length: 16 amino acids. CDR3 loop: CASSRVGTGEPYGYTF. The CDR3 nucleotides read TGTGCCAGCAGCCGAGTGGGGACAGGGGAACCCTATGGCTACACCTTC. Full variable domain (missing parts from reference TRBV7-9 and TRBJ1-2): DTGVSQNPRHKITKRGQNVTFRCDPISEHNRLYWYRQTLGQGPEFLTYFQNEAQLEKSRLLSDRFSAERPKGSFSTLEIQRTEQGDSAMYLCASSRVGTGEPYGYTFGSGTRLTVV.

The chain combines TRBV4-1 with TRBJ2-7; D perhaps matches TRBD1 (5 bases). V was trimmed by 0 bases and J by 2 bases, leaving 11 bases between them. CDR3 length: 15 residues. Germline loops: CDR1 MGHRA, CDR2 YSYEKL. The chain's CDR3 is CASSQDRQGAYEQYF. Written as DNA, the CDR3 is TGCGCCAGCAGCCAAGATCGTCAGGGCGCCTACGAGCAGTACTTC.

This clone was detected only a few times. The chain carries TRBV7-2 and TRBJ2-4; D possibly corresponds to TRBD2 (6 bases). Trimming took off 2 bases at V and 0 bases at J, with 14 bases between the two ends. This CDR3 spans 17 amino acids. Germline V gives CDR1 SGHTA, CDR2 FQGNSA. The CDR3 DNA reads TGTGCCAGCAGCTTAAACAGTGGGGGGTTAGCCAAAAACATTCAGTACTTC. The encoded protein is CASSLNSGGLAKNIQYF.

The chain employs TRBV9 and TRBJ2-5; 9 bases fit TRBD1. V was clipped by 3 bases and J by 5 bases; unmatched bases: 11. Per the germline V gene, CDR1 is SGDLS and CDR2 is YYNGEE. The CDR3 loop spans 16 amino acids. CDR3 protein: CASSGPGTGFGETQYF. The DNA for the CDR3 is TGTGCCAGCAGCGGACCCGGGACAGGGTTTGGGGAGACCCAGTACTTC.

V usage is TRBV7-3 and J usage is TRBJ2-1; 11 bases match TRBD2. V lost 5 bases to trimming and J lost 9 bases; unmatched junction nucleotides: 6. This CDR3 is 14 amino acids long. Germline CDR1 SGHTA, CDR2 FQGTGA. CDR3 in amino acids: CASSVLAGGLEQFF. Written as DNA, the CDR3 is TGTGCCAGCAGCGTCTTAGCGGGGGGGCTTGAGCAGTTCTTC.

V is TRBV7-8 and J is TRBJ2-3; TRBD2 matches 12 bases. Looked up from germline, CDR1 is SGHVS and CDR2 is FQNEAQ. The junction had 4 bases not matched to a gene; V was cut back by 3 bases and J by 0 bases. The length of the CDR3 is 17 residues. The CDR3 region is CASSLSSGGASTDTQYF. CDR3 DNA: TGTGCCAGCAGCTTGTCTAGCGGGGGGGCGAGCACAGATACGCAGTATTTT. Looking up the rest from reference TRBV7-8 and TRBJ2-3 gives the full variable domain: GAGVSQSPRYKVAKRGQDVALRCDPISGHVSLFWYQQALGQGPEFLTYFQNEAQLDKSGLPSDRFFAERPEGSVSTLKIQRTQQEDSAVYLCASSLSSGGASTDTQYFGPGTRLTVL.

The chain uses TRBV5-1 and TRBJ2-3, with 9 positions matching TRBD2. After removal of 3 bases from V and 3 bases from J, the junction contained 5 bases not matched to a gene. Germline lookup yields CDR1 SGHRS and CDR2 YFSETQ. This CDR3 spans 15 amino acids. The CDR3 nucleotides are TGCGCCAGCAGCTCCCTAGCGGGGATGACAGATACGCAGTATTTT. Translation: CASSSLAGMTDTQYF. Full variable domain (outside the CDR3, taken from reference TRBV5-1 and TRBJ2-3): KAGVTQTPRYLIKTRGQQVTLSCSPISGHRSVSWYQQTPGQGLQFLFEYFSETQRNKGNFPGRFSGRQFSNSRSEMNVSTLELGDSALYLCASSSLAGMTDTQYFGPGTRLTVL.

This chain uses TRBV6-5 with TRBJ1-1, with D uncertain. This CDR3 spans 13 amino acids. Trimming left V 7 bases short and J 4 bases short, with 13 bases between. Germline assignment: CDR1 MNHEY and CDR2 SVGAGI. CDR3 nucleotides: TGTGCCAGCATCCCTTGGGGAGGCACTGAAGCTTTCTTT. As protein: CASIPWGGTEAFF.

The CDR3 reads CASSLSGQGGGYTF. CDR3 DNA sequence: TGTGCCAGCAGCCTATCGGGACAGGGGGGCGGCTACACCTTC. The rearrangement uses TRBV11-2 and TRBJ1-2; 11 bases fit TRBD1. The junction had 7 bases not matched to a gene; V was cut back by 5 bases and J by 8 bases. Germline V gives CDR1 SGHAT, CDR2 FQNNGV. This CDR3 comprises 14 residues. The whole variable domain, remainder taken from reference TRBV11-2 and TRBJ1-2, is EAGVAQSPRYKIIEKRQSVAFWCNPISGHATLYWYQQILGQGPKLLIQFQNNGVVDDSQLPKDRFSAERLKGVDSTLKIQPAKLEDSAVYLCASSLSGQGGGYTFGSGTRLTVV.

The chain joins TRBV6-6 to TRBJ1-2; 9 bases match TRBD1. Germline CDR1 reads MNHNY; CDR2 reads SVGAGI (reference sequence). V shed 4 bases and J 7 bases; nucleotides not matched to a gene: 4. This CDR3 region has 13 residues. The CDR3: CASSFPDRGGYTF. In DNA, the CDR3 is TGTGCCAGCAGTTTCCCGGACAGGGGTGGCTACACCTTC.

The chain carries TRBV11-2 and TRBJ2-5; 7 positions match TRBD2. Germline loops: CDR1 SGHAT, CDR2 FQNNGV. Unmatched junction bases numbered 17, after V lost 7 bases and J lost 6 bases. The CDR3 covers 16 residues. The CDR3 reads CASTVGGDSGGKTQYF. The CDR3 DNA reads as TGTGCCAGCACCGTCGGGGGTGACTCGGGGGGAAAGACCCAGTACTTC. Full variable domain (missing parts from reference TRBV11-2 and TRBJ2-5): EAGVAQSPRYKIIEKRQSVAFWCNPISGHATLYWYQQILGQGPKLLIQFQNNGVVDDSQLPKDRFSAERLKGVDSTLKIQPAKLEDSAVYLCASTVGGDSGGKTQYFGPGTRLLVL.